The 16 T cell receptor beta chains below come from one sample, sequenced in a study of beta chain features in type 1 diabetes. All of the isolated RNA was reverse transcribed, so expressed TCRB transcripts were sequenced. The method was immunoSEQ multiplex PCR; TCRdb's version includes in-frame clones alone and lacks a portion of them. The sample holds about 320,000 clones; 14% are singletons and the top ten take 6.7%. Sequenced material: central memory CD4+ T cells from blood. The receptors here all came from a man in his thirties or forties in good health.

The chain links TRBV7-2 to TRBJ2-3, with D uncertain. This CDR3 region has 14 residues. V shed 2 bases and J shed 6 bases, with 12 bases lying between them. Germline V gene data show CDR1 as SGHTA and CDR2 as FQGNSA. CDR3 protein: CASSLRFGGDTQYF. Written as DNA, the CDR3 is TGTGCCAGCAGCTTAAGGTTCGGCGGTGATACGCAGTATTTT. Using reference TRBV7-2 and TRBJ2-3 for the parts outside the CDR3, the full variable domain is GAGVSQSPSNKVTEKGKDVELRCDPISGHTALYWYRQSLGQGLEFLIYFQGNSAPDKSGLPSDRFSAERTGGSVSTLTIQRTQQEDSAVYLCASSLRFGGDTQYFGPGTRLTVL.

CDR3 in DNA: TGTGCCAGCAGCAAAGGGGAGGGGGAGCAGTACTTC. Protein sequence: CASSKGEGEQYF. V gene TRBV21-1 combines with J gene TRBJ2-7; the table's D call of TRBD2 was not tested on the DNA. TRBV21-1 is termed a pseudogene. This CDR3 contains 12 residues.

The V call is TRBV2, the J call TRBJ2-7; perhaps TRBD1 as D (6 bases). Germline-derived CDR1 and CDR2 are SNHLY and FYNNEI. The CDR3 loop spans 11 amino acids. Trimming removed 7 bases at V and 5 bases at J, with 9 bases between. The CDR3 region has the DNA TGTGCCAGCACCCACAGGGACGAGCAGTACGTC. The encoded protein is CASTHRDEQYV.

The chain links TRBV5-1 to TRBJ1-4; D may be TRBD1 (6 bases). The V gene lost 1 base and the J gene lost 7 bases, with 17 bases spanning the gap. The CDR3 runs 16 residues. Germline CDR1 is SGHRS and CDR2 is YFSETQ. As DNA, the CDR3 is TGCGCCAGCAGCTTGAGTAGGGACATCATGGGTGAAAAACTGTTTTTT. Residues: CASSLSRDIMGEKLFF.

This clone has more than one count but fewer than ten. The V and J genes are TRBV2 and TRBJ2-1, with TRBD2 matching over 10 bases. Germline CDR1 SNHLY, CDR2 FYNNEI. J lost 7 bases, V lost 4 bases, and 4 bases had no gene match. This CDR3 is built from 14 residues. The CDR3 sequence is CASSVETSGNEQFF. The CDR3 coding sequence is TGTGCCAGCAGTGTTGAGACTAGCGGGAATGAGCAGTTCTTC.

The chain is built from TRBV6-1 and TRBJ1-1, with 10 positions matching TRBD1. The germline V gene encodes CDR1 MNHNS and CDR2 SASEGT. V trimming: 3 bases; J trimming: 4 bases; junction bases outside the gene matches: 14. The CDR3 totals 18 residues. This chain's CDR3 is CASSETPGQGSFGTEAFF. Here the CDR3 DNA reads TGTGCCAGCAGTGAGACTCCGGGACAGGGGTCTTTCGGCACTGAAGCTTTCTTT.

The sample holds a few counts of this clone. The chain recombines TRBV5-8 with TRBJ2-7, with 8 bases lining up with TRBD1. The CDR3 has 13 residues. Germline V gene lookup returns CDR1 SGHTS and CDR2 YDEGEE. Losses at the gene ends were 2 bases for V and 8 bases for J; bases not matched to a gene: 6. CDR3 in amino acids: CASSFPGQAQQYV. CDR3 sequence (DNA): TGTGCCAGCAGCTTTCCGGGACAGGCCCAGCAGTACGTC.

This clone occurred a few times. CDR3 nucleotides: TGTGCCAGCAGGGGGACTACATCTAGCACAGATACGCAGTATTTT. Translation gives CASRGTTSSTDTQYF. This chain uses TRBV2 with TRBJ2-3; 7 bases are shared with TRBD2. The CDR3 is 15 amino acids. The ends lost 6 bases at V and 0 bases at J; junction bases unmatched: 6. Germline CDR1 and CDR2: SNHLY and FYNNEI.

A few counts support this clone. The CDR3 protein is CASRRGTGSYEQYV. In DNA form, the CDR3 reads TGCGCCAGCAGACGTGGGACAGGGTCCTACGAGCAGTACGTC. This chain uses TRBV5-1 with TRBJ2-7; 9 bases line up with TRBD1. This CDR3 is built from 14 residues. Losses at the gene ends were 5 bases for V and 1 base for J; bases not matched to a gene: 4. Germline CDR1 SGHRS, CDR2 YFSETQ.

Only a few counts were recorded for this clone. Other DNA sequences within the sample encode an identical CDR3. The chain uses TRBV7-2 and TRBJ2-5; no clear D. CDR3 length equals 13 residues. Germline assignment: CDR1 SGHTA and CDR2 FQGNSA. Trimming stripped 2 bases from V and 4 bases from J, with 8 bases between. CDR3 region: CASSLIHRETQYF. The CDR3, as DNA: TGTGCCAGCAGCTTAATCCACCGAGAGACCCAGTACTTC. Together with reference TRBV7-2 and TRBJ2-5, the CDR3 gives the full variable domain: GAGVSQSPSNKVTEKGKDVELRCDPISGHTALYWYRQSLGQGLEFLIYFQGNSAPDKSGLPSDRFSAERTGGSVSTLTIQRTQQEDSAVYLCASSLIHRETQYFGPGTRLLVL.

The J gene is TRBJ2-5, the V gene TRBV2; 7 bases align to TRBD1. Losses at the gene ends were 6 bases for V and 1 base for J; bases not matched to a gene: 8. The CDR3 consists of 15 residues. The germline V gene has CDR1 SNHLY and CDR2 FYNNEI. The CDR3 sequence is CASRETGVPQETQYF. In nucleotides, the CDR3 is TGTGCCAGCAGAGAAACAGGGGTCCCCCAAGAGACCCAGTACTTC.

This clone has only a few counts. V gene TRBV7-2 combines with J gene TRBJ2-5, with 9 bases identical to TRBD1. Per the germline V gene, CDR1 is SGHTA and CDR2 is FQGNSA. CDR3 size: 16 residues. Trimming took 5 bases from V and 6 from J; bases not matched to a gene: 13. The CDR3 loop is CASSTPFTGGVQTQYF. DNA for the CDR3: TGTGCCAGCAGCACACCCTTTACAGGGGGCGTTCAGACCCAGTACTTC.

In this sample, this clone turned up a few times. V usage is TRBV6-1 and J usage is TRBJ2-7, with TRBD1 matching 7 bases. CDR1 and CDR2 from the germline V gene are MNHNS and SASEGT. The trim removed 6 bases at V and 2 bases at J, leaving 7 bases unmatched. The CDR3 has 14 amino acids. This chain's CDR3 is CASRIGGQTYEQYF. In nucleotides, the CDR3 is TGTGCCAGCAGGATTGGGGGACAGACCTACGAGCAGTACTTC.

This clone was observed a handful of times. The J gene is TRBJ2-3, the V gene TRBV6-5, with 8 bases fitting TRBD2. This CDR3 has 14 residues. Germline lookup yields CDR1 MNHEY and CDR2 SVGAGI. Germline trimming cut 3 bases from V and 5 bases from J; bases unmatched to any gene: 4. For the CDR3, the DNA is TGTGCCAGCAGTTATCGGGGGGGAGGAGATACGCAGTATTTT. Protein product: CASSYRGGGDTQYF.

The chain combines TRBV2 with TRBJ2-2; 7 bases agree with TRBD2. The CDR3 is 15 residues long. With 11 bases clipped from V and 6 bases from J, the junction kept 15 bases outside the gene matches. Looked up from germline, CDR1 is SNHLY and CDR2 is FYNNEI. This chain's CDR3 is CASRGWREMAGELFF. For the CDR3, the DNA is TGTGCCTCCCGGGGGTGGCGGGAGATGGCCGGGGAGCTGTTTTTT. Filled out from reference TRBV2 and TRBJ2-2, the complete variable domain reads EPEVTQTPSHQVTQMGQEVILRCVPISNHLYFYWYRQILGQKVEFLVSFYNNEISEKSEIFDDQFSVERPDGSNFTLKIRSTKLEDSAMYFCASRGWREMAGELFFGEGSRLTVL.

The chain couples TRBV28 to TRBJ1-2; no reliable D call. The CDR3 runs 16 residues. The germline CDR1 and CDR2 sequences are MDHEN and SYDVKM. V shed 7 bases and J shed 4 bases, with 22 bases lying between them. The CDR3 bases are TGTGCCAGCACCGAGGGCAGTTCGAATAAAATCTATGGCTACACCTTC. As protein: CASTEGSSNKIYGYTF.